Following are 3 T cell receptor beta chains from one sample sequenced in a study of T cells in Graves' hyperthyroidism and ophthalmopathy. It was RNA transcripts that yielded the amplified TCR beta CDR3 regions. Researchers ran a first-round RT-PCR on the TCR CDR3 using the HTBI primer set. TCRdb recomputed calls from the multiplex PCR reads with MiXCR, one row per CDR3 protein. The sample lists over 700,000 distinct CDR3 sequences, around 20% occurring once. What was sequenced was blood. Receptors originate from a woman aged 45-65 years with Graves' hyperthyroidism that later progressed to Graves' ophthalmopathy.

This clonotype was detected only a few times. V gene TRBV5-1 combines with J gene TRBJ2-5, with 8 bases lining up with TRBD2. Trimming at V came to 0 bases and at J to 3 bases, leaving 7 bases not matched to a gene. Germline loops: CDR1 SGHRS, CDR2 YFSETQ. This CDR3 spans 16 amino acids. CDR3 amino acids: CASSLVPGGGKETQYF. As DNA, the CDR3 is TGCGCCAGCAGCTTGGTTCCGGGGGGGGGAAAAGAGACCCAGTACTTC.

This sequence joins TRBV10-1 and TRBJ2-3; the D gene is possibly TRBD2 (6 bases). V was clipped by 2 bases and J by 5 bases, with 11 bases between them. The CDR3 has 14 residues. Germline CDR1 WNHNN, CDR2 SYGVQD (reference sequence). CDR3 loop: CASSELRRVDTQYF. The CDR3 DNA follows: TGCGCCAGCAGTGAGCTTAGGAGGGTAGATACGCAGTATTTT.

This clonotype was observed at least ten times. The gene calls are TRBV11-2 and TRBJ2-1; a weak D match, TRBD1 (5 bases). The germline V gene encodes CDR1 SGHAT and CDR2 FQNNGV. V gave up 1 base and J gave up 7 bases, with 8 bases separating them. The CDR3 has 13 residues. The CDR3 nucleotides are TGTGCCAGCAGCTTAGCGCCAGGGAATGAGCAGTTCTTC. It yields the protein CASSLAPGNEQFF.